The clone carrying this TCR beta chain was picked up a small number of times. A junction end diverges from the germline sequence, so it may reflect a read error. The assay was immunoSEQ multiplex PCR, and TCRdb's table has in-frame clones only and misses some. The sample yields around 68,000 clones, 70% to 90% seen once. This record comes from a study of PD-L1 blockade in urothelial cancer. Study information: Previous chemotherapy exposure amounted to 0 to 3 regimens for patients. The study recovered a median of roughly 140,000 T cells per blood sample.

Germline lookup yields CDR1 LGHNA and CDR2 YSLEER. The CDR3 spans 12 residues. Time point specified: pretreatment peripheral blood. The source of this sequence is a man aged 70-80 years with urothelial cancer. The sample in question was PBMCs, obtained around atezolizumab (anti-PD-L1) treatment. V is TRBV4-3 and J is TRBJ1-1; D unclear. The CDR3 loop reads CASSQANSEAFF. CDR3 bases: TGCGCCAGCAGCCAAGCGAACTCTGAAGCTTTCTTT.